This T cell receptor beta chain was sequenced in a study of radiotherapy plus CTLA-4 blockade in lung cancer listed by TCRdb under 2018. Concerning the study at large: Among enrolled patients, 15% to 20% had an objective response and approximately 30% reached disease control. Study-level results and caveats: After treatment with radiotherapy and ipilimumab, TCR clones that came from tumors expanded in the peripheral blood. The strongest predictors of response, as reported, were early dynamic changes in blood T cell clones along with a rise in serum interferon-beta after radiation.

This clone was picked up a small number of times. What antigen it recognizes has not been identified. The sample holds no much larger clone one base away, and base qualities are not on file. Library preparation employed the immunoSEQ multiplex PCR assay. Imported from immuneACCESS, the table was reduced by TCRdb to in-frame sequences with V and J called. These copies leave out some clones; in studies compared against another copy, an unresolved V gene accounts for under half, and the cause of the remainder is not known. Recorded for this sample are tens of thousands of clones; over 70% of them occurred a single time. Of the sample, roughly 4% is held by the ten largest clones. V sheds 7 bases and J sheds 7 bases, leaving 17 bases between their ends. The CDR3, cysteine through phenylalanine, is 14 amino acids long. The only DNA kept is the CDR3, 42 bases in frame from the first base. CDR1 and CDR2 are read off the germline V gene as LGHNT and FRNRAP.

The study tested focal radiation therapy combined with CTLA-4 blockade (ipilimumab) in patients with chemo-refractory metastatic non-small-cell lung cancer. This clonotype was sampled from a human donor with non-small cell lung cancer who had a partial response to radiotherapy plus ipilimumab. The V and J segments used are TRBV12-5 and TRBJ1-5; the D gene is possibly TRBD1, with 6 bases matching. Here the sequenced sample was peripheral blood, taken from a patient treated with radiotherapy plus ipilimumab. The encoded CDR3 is CASARGGPGQPQHF. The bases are TGTGCTAGTGCCCGGGGGGGGCCGGGACAGCCCCAGCATTTT.